Here is one T cell receptor beta chain with its context. It lacks a known antigen. No much larger clone is present one base from it, and per-base qualities are unavailable. These data originate in a study of T cell repertoires in cytomegalovirus infection (dated by TCRdb to between 2018 and 2021). At the level of the whole study: Donor HLA type was relevant to the analysis, as public TCR beta signatures indicated carriage of CMV infection together with the matching HLA type.

The data were produced on an Illumina HiSeq 1500. TCRdb took the public reads, trimmed them with fastp at Q25, ran MiXCR for clone calling and kept in-frame beta chains. Each entry merges the rows of one CDR3 protein and shows their most common DNA and genes. This sample lists fewer than 200,000 distinct CDR3 sequences; roughly 20% were detected once. Clones ranked in the top ten supply around 3.1% of the sample. The full study reports these points: Carriers of CMV infection plus the relevant HLA type were discriminated by the cumulative frequency of public TCR beta family members in the study cohort and in an independent roughly 400-donor cohort. The ex vivo response was dominated by HLA-C-restricted CMV-specific TCR beta clonotypes, which also provided the single most frequent clonotype in two of eight donors.

The germline V gene encodes CDR1 SNHLY and CDR2 FYNNEI. Germline trimming: 2 bases from V, 12 bases from J; junction bases outside gene matches: 16. From the cysteine through the phenylalanine, the CDR3 covers 15 amino acids. Solely the CDR3 DNA is kept, with 45 bases framed from the first base. Sequencing was performed on PBMCs. This TCR was recovered from a human donor in good health (CMV status not recorded). Some clones in this sample may be carry-over from other donors' samples. The chain was built from TRBV2 and TRBJ2-7, and TRBD1 matches 7 of the central bases. Read as DNA, the sequence is TGTGCCAGCAGTGAAACCTTGGGGACAGCCGGGATTCGGTACTTC. It encodes CASSETLGTAGIRYF.